This passage covers 32 T cell receptor beta chains from one sample sequenced in a study of T cells in women clearing cervical HPV infection. Using immunoSEQ multiplex PCR, the repertoire was profiled, and TCRdb retains in-frame clones only, with some absent. The ten top clones account for about 4.5%, within a sample of about 30,000 clones. Sequencing was performed on blood buffy coat. These receptor sequences come from a woman between 18 and 69 years old with a cervical HPV16 infection that either progressed to CIN3+ or cleared (not recorded which).

As concerns this clone: The read is 3 residues too short to cover the CDR3 end, so that end is filled in from the germline J gene. V and J are TRBV20-1 and TRBJ2-1, with a weak D call TRBD2 (7 bases). This CDR3 region has 15 residues. The V and J ends lost 1 base and 4 bases respectively, with 14 bases between them. CDR1 is DFQATT, CDR2 SNEGSKA, per germline (reference sequence). Here the CDR3 reads CSARVGGGLYNEQFF. The sequenced part of the CDR3 DNA is TGCAGTGCTAGAGTAGGGGGGGGGCTATACAATGAG.

Frequency places this clone as medium-sized. The read is 3 residues too short to cover the CDR3 end, so that end is filled in from the germline J gene. The chain recombines TRBV7-2 with TRBJ2-4, with 8 bases that match TRBD1. The CDR3 is 15 amino acids. The germline V gene has CDR1 SGHTA and CDR2 FQGNSA. The J segment lost 6 bases and the V segment lost 6 bases, leaving 10 bases of the junction unmatched. The CDR3 is CASSYAGGLGNIQYF. The sequenced CDR3 bases are TGTGCCAGCAGTTACGCAGGGGGCTTAGGAAACATT.

Remarks on this clone: The read gets to within 3 residues of the CDR3 end, and the germline J gene fills in the rest. The chain has TRBV20-1 and TRBJ2-5, with 8 nucleotides matching TRBD1. J was trimmed by 5 bases and V by 3 bases; bases with no gene match: 11. The CDR3 is made up of 15 amino acids. From germline, CDR1 is DFQATT and CDR2 SNEGSKA (reference sequence). The part of the CDR3 DNA that was read is TGCAGTGCTAGTCGGACAGGGTCGGTCTCGGAGACC. Its protein is CSASRTGSVSET. Given in full, the CDR3 is CSASRTGSVSETQYF.

In regard to this clone: The read stops 3 residues short of the end of the CDR3; the missing end is completed from the germline J gene. The rearrangement joins TRBV9 to TRBJ2-1, with 11 nucleotides matching TRBD2. The V and J ends lost 2 bases and 2 bases, in that order; junction bases with no gene match: 3. Per germline, CDR1 SGDLS and CDR2 YYNGEE. The CDR3 totals 16 residues. The sequenced CDR3 bases are TGTGCCAGCAGCGTCATGACTAGCGGGGCCTACAATGAG. Its protein is CASSVMTSGAYNE. The entire CDR3 reads CASSVMTSGAYNEQFF.

The sequenced part of the CDR3 DNA is TGTGCCAGTAGCTCACTTAGAGATACG. Its translation is CASSSLRDT. The complete CDR3 protein is CASSSLRDTQYF. The chain carries TRBV19 and TRBJ2-3; D is ambiguous. The read halts 3 residues ahead of the CDR3 end, with the missing end drawn from the germline J gene. The CDR3 is made up of 12 amino acids. Germline V CDR1 and CDR2: LNHDA, SQIVND (reference sequence). Trimming cost V 6 bases and J 5 bases, with 9 bases left between them.

Comment on this clone: The missing CDR3 end, 3 residues past where the read stops, is filled in from the germline J gene. V is TRBV19 and J is TRBJ2-6; D is unclear. V was pared by 5 bases and J by 0 bases, with 11 bases between. The CDR3 consists of 16 residues. The germline gives CDR1 LNHDA, CDR2 SQIVND (reference sequence). CDR3 DNA, as far as it was read: TGTGCCAGTAGTTCCCCTAGAGACTCTGGGGCCAACGTC. Amino acids: CASSSPRDSGANV. The CDR3, in full, reads CASSSPRDSGANVLTF. The full variable domain, with the rest looked up from reference TRBV19 and TRBJ2-6, is DGGITQSPKYLFRKEGQNVTLSCEQNLNHDAMYWYRQDPGQGLRLIYYSQIVNDFQKGDIAEGYSVSREKKESFPLTVTSAQKNPTAFYLCASSSPRDSGANVLTFGAGSRLTVL.

To note about this clone: The read is 3 residues too short to cover the CDR3 end, so that end is filled in from the germline J gene. This chain joins TRBV18 and TRBJ1-2; tentatively, D is TRBD1 (5 bases). Per germline, CDR1 KGHSH and CDR2 LQKENI. The CDR3 is 14 residues long. CDR3 DNA, as far as it was read: TGTGCCAGCTCACCAAGCCCAGGGCCCAATGAC. Its protein is CASSPSPGPND. The entire CDR3 protein is CASSPSPGPNDYTF.

For this clone: The read falls 3 residues short of the CDR3 end, and the missing part is taken from the germline J gene. J is TRBJ1-1 and V is TRBV19; D is undetermined. This CDR3 has 14 residues. V gave up 6 bases and J gave up 0 bases, with 11 bases separating them. Germline-derived CDR1 and CDR2 are LNHDA and SQIVND (reference sequence). The sequenced part of the CDR3 DNA is TGTGCCAGTAGGTTTTCAGATATGAACACTGAA. This sequence encodes CASRFSDMNTE. The entire CDR3 protein is CASRFSDMNTEAFF.

Details on this clone: The read finishes 3 residues shy of the CDR3 end, and the germline J gene is used to complete it. V is TRBV19 and J is TRBJ1-1; unclear D gene. CDR1 is LNHDA, CDR2 SQIVND, per germline (reference sequence). The CDR3 has 14 residues. The CDR3 protein is CASSWLAGSGEAFF. Partial CDR3 DNA: TGTGCCAGTAGTTGGTTAGCGGGATCCGGCGAG.

Note on this clone: The observed sequence ends 3 residues before the CDR3 terminus, with the missing tail filled in from the germline J gene. J is TRBJ1-5 and V is TRBV6-2 or TRBV6-3; possible D gene TRBD1, 5 bases. CDR3 length: 14 residues. The germline gives CDR1 MNHEY, CDR2 SVGEGT. V was cut by 7 bases and J by 6 bases, with 16 bases left in between. The DNA read from the CDR3 is TGTGCCAGCACCGGGGGTCCAGAGGCTCAGCCC. It specifies CASTGGPEAQP. The full-length CDR3 reads as CASTGGPEAQPQHF.

Worth noting for this clone: The read terminates 3 residues before the CDR3 end, so the remaining end is supplied by the germline J gene. This chain connects TRBV29-1 to TRBJ1-4; 11 nucleotides match TRBD1. V lost 5 bases and J lost 7; bases outside the gene matches: 3. Germline V lookup: CDR1 SQVTM, CDR2 ANQGSEA. This CDR3 is built from 13 residues. The CDR3 loop reads CSVPGTGGEKLFF. The sequenced part of the CDR3 DNA is TGCAGCGTTCCCGGGACAGGGGGTGAAAAA.

Comments on this clone: Sequencing ends 3 residues short of the CDR3 end; the germline J gene provides the rest. This rearrangement joins TRBV6-2 or TRBV6-3 to TRBJ2-7, with 10 nucleotides matching TRBD2. The V gene's germline CDR1 is MNHEY and CDR2 SVGEGT. This CDR3 comprises 13 residues. J gave up 3 bases and V 6 bases, and 2 bases lay outside the gene matches. The part of the CDR3 DNA that was read is TGTGCCAGCAGCCGGACTAGCGGCTACGAG. This encodes CASSRTSGYE. The complete CDR3 sequence is CASSRTSGYEQYF.

The sequenced part of the CDR3 DNA is TGTGCCAGTAGTACGGGACACCGGAACTACGAC. Residues: CASSTGHRNYD. The entire CDR3 reads CASSTGHRNYDYTF. The chain links TRBV19 to TRBJ1-2; a weak D match, TRBD1 (6 bases). The observed sequence ends 3 residues before the CDR3 terminus, with the missing tail filled in from the germline J gene. The CDR3 spans 14 residues. The germline V gene encodes CDR1 LNHDA and CDR2 SQIVND (reference sequence).

About this clone: Read coverage stops 3 residues before the CDR3 terminus; the germline J gene supplies the remainder. V is TRBV5-6 and J is TRBJ1-1; no clear D gene. Germline loops: CDR1 SGHDT, CDR2 YYEEEE. Deletions cut 4 bases from V and 6 bases from J, with 13 bases between. This CDR3 spans 13 amino acids. The sequenced CDR3 bases are TGTGCCAGCAGCCCGGTGGGCTTCCCTGAA. Translation gives CASSPVGFPE. The entire CDR3 sequence reads CASSPVGFPEAFF.

Comment on this clone: The CDR3 end lies 3 residues beyond the end of the read and is filled in from the germline J gene. The chain has TRBV5-1 and TRBJ1-2, with TRBD1 as a possible D gene (5 bases). V was pared by 0 bases and J by 7 bases, with 19 bases between. Germline assignment: CDR1 SGHRS and CDR2 YFSETQ. The CDR3 is 16 amino acids. CDR3 loop: CASSLETGTLLFGYTF. The covered CDR3 bases are TGCGCCAGCAGCTTGGAAACCGGGACTCTCCTTTTTGGC.

Turning to this clone: At one end the junction does not follow the germline gene, possibly because of a read error. The observed sequence ends 3 residues before the CDR3 terminus, with the missing tail filled in from the germline J gene. This chain links TRBV7-8 with TRBJ2-3, with D possibly matching TRBD1 (7 bases). This CDR3 is built from 16 residues. CDR1 SGHVS and CDR2 FQNEAQ come from the germline V gene. CDR3 amino acids: CASSTLRTGGTETQYF. The sequenced CDR3 bases are TGTGCCAGCAGCACCCTAAGGACTGGGGGGACAGAGACG.

Worth noting for this clone: The read terminates 3 residues ahead of where the CDR3 ends, so the germline J gene completes it. J is TRBJ2-7 and V is TRBV7-7, with 11 nucleotides matching TRBD1. V lost 4 bases, J lost 3 bases, and 5 bases stayed unmatched. The CDR3 contains 15 residues. From germline, CDR1 is SSHAT and CDR2 FNYEAQ (reference sequence). CDR3 in amino acids: CASSSGQGAVYEQYF. CDR3 DNA, as far as it was read: TGTGCCAGCAGCTCAGGACAGGGGGCGGTCTACGAG. The complete variable domain, with remaining parts taken from reference TRBV7-7 and TRBJ2-7, reads GAGVSQSPRYKVTKRGQDVTLRCDPISSHATLYWYQQALGQGPEFLTYFNYEAQPDKSGLPSDRFSAERPEGSISTLTIQRTEQRDSAMYRCASSSGQGAVYEQYFGPGTRLTVT.

On this clone: Read coverage stops 3 residues before the CDR3 terminus; the germline J gene supplies the remainder. The J gene is TRBJ2-7, the V gene TRBV20-1; 7 bases agree with TRBD2. The CDR3 has 13 amino acids. CDR1 is DFQATT, CDR2 SNEGSKA, per germline (reference sequence). The ends lost 5 bases at V and 3 bases at J; junction bases unmatched: 7. CDR3 amino acids: CSAGGVGGYEQYF. The CDR3 bases that were read are TGCAGTGCTGGGGGGGTGGGGGGCTACGAG.

Details on this clone: Coverage ceases 3 residues before the CDR3 finishes, and the germline J gene fills in the end. This rearrangement joins TRBV20-1 to TRBJ2-5; the match to TRBD1 covers 9 bases. CDR1 is DFQATT, CDR2 SNEGSKA, per germline (reference sequence). The CDR3 is 15 residues long. Unmatched junction bases numbered 7, after V lost 0 bases and J lost 5 bases. The part of the CDR3 DNA that was read is TGCAGTGCTAGAGACCTGAGACAGGGGGGGGAGACC. Translation gives CSARDLRQGGET. The CDR3 reads in full as CSARDLRQGGETQYF.

About this clone: The read gets to within 3 residues of the CDR3 end, and the germline J gene fills in the rest. The chain employs TRBV7-2 and TRBJ1-2; TRBD1 might be the D (5 bases). This CDR3 region has 12 residues. Between the trimmed V and J ends, which lost 5 bases and 4 bases, there was a span of 8 bases. The germline V gene encodes CDR1 SGHTA and CDR2 FQGNSA. The CDR3 loop is CASSEGSYGYTF. Incomplete CDR3 DNA: TGTGCCAGCAGCGAGGGGAGCTATGGC.

A remark on this clone: The CDR3 goes on 3 residues after the read ends, and that part is filled in from the germline J gene. The rearrangement joins TRBV30 to TRBJ2-5, with D possibly being TRBD1 (7 bases). The CDR3 contains 13 residues. The germline V gene has CDR1 GTSNPN and CDR2 SVGIG (reference sequence). V lost 2 bases and J 4 bases, leaving 11 bases between the germline ends. The CDR3 protein is CAWSIQGGETQYF. The CDR3 bases that were read are TGTGCCTGGAGTATCCAGGGGGGAGAGACC.

To note about this clone: Sequencing ends 3 residues short of the CDR3 end; the germline J gene provides the rest. The chain couples TRBV12-5 to TRBJ2-7, with 7 bases aligning to TRBD1. The V and J ends lost 6 bases and 2 bases, in that order; junction bases with no gene match: 13. There are 16 residues in the CDR3. Germline values: CDR1 LGHNT, CDR2 FRNRAP. The sequenced part of the CDR3 DNA is TGTGCTAGTGGCTCTACTGGGACAGCCCTCCCCTACGAG. It yields the protein CASGSTGTALPYE. Given in full, the CDR3 is CASGSTGTALPYEQYF.

Regarding this clone: The DNA ends 3 residues before the CDR3 does, and the rest of the CDR3 is filled in from the germline J gene. The chain is built from TRBV7-2 and TRBJ1-1; no definite D call. Per germline, CDR1 SGHTA and CDR2 FQGNSA. The V end was cut by 2 bases, the J end by 0 bases, with 4 bases between. This CDR3 is built from 13 residues. CDR3 loop: CASSLIVNTEAFF. CDR3 DNA, as far as it was read: TGTGCCAGCAGCTTAATCGTGAACACTGAA.

The CDR3 loop reads CASSESRGRNYGYTF. The sequenced part of the CDR3 DNA is TGTGCCAGCAGTGAAAGCAGGGGGCGAAACTATGGC. The chain uses TRBV2 and TRBJ1-2; 8 bases are shared with TRBD1. The read finishes 3 residues shy of the CDR3 end, and the germline J gene is used to complete it. Unmatched junction bases numbered 4, after V lost 2 bases and J lost 2 bases. This CDR3 region has 15 residues. In germline, CDR1 is SNHLY, CDR2 FYNNEI. The entire variable domain, with the rest obtained from reference TRBV2 and TRBJ1-2, is as follows: EPEVTQTPSHQVTQMGQEVILRCVPISNHLYFYWYRQILGQKVEFLVSFYNNEISEKSEIFDDQFSVERPDGSNFTLKIRSTKLEDSAMYFCASSESRGRNYGYTFGSGTRLTVV.

About this clone itself: From the germline J gene comes the end of the CDR3, since the read stops 3 residues before it. Different DNA sequences within this sample yield the same CDR3. This chain uses TRBV13 with TRBJ1-3; TRBD1 matches at 11 bases. The CDR3 totals 15 residues. Per the germline V gene, CDR1 is PRHDT and CDR2 is FYEKMQ (reference sequence). Unmatched junction bases numbered 2, after V lost 5 bases and J lost 2 bases. The covered CDR3 bases are TGTGCCAGCAGCCCGGACAGGGGGCCTGGAAACACC. Translation: CASSPDRGPGNT. The whole CDR3 region reads CASSPDRGPGNTIYF.

Concerning this clone itself: The observed sequence ends 3 residues before the CDR3 terminus, with the missing tail filled in from the germline J gene. The chain carries TRBV28 and TRBJ1-2; D call uncertain. The CDR3 runs to 13 residues. In germline, CDR1 is MDHEN, CDR2 SYDVKM. CDR3 DNA (partial): TGTGCCAGCAGTTTAAATGGGCCTGGGGGC. This sequence encodes CASSLNGPGG. The full CDR3 is CASSLNGPGGYTF.

As concerns this clone: The DNA ends 3 residues before the CDR3 does, and the rest of the CDR3 is filled in from the germline J gene. J is TRBJ2-3 and V is TRBV7-3, with 8 bases identical to TRBD1. The length of the CDR3 is 16 residues. Looked up from germline, CDR1 is SGHTA and CDR2 is FQGTGA. CDR3 in amino acids: CASSRGGQGGGETQYF. Partial CDR3 DNA: TGTGCCAGCAGCCGAGGAGGACAGGGAGGAGGAGAGACG.

As regards this clone: The read ends 3 residues early relative to the CDR3; the germline J gene fills the gap. V usage is TRBV19 and J usage is TRBJ1-2; D is undetermined. Per the germline V gene, CDR1 is LNHDA and CDR2 is SQIVND (reference sequence). The CDR3 sequence is 17 residues long. Partial CDR3 DNA: TGTGCCAGTAGTATCCTTCCAGCGGGAGGATCCTCCTACGAC. This codes for CASSILPAGGSSYD. The whole CDR3 protein is CASSILPAGGSSYDYTF. Together with reference TRBV19 and TRBJ1-2, the CDR3 gives the full variable domain: DGGITQSPKYLFRKEGQNVTLSCEQNLNHDAMYWYRQDPGQGLRLIYYSQIVNDFQKGDIAEGYSVSREKKESFPLTVTSAQKNPTAFYLCASSILPAGGSSYDYTFGSGTRLTVV.

Concerning this clone itself: The read comes to an end 3 residues before the CDR3 does, leaving the germline J gene to fill in the end. The chain is built from TRBV28 and TRBJ2-4, with D possibly being TRBD2 (6 bases). Germline V gene sequence: CDR1 MDHEN, CDR2 SYDVKM. The CDR3 is 16 residues long. The V end was cut by 5 bases, the J end by 6 bases, with 20 bases between. The CDR3 region is CASSTSWGDQRNIQYF. Incomplete CDR3 DNA: TGTGCCAGCAGTACTTCTTGGGGGGACCAGCGAAACATT.

Concerning this clone itself: The CDR3 is cut off 3 residues early in the read; its end comes from the germline J gene. The chain recombines TRBV5-6 with TRBJ2-2; D might be TRBD2 (5 bases). The CDR3 covers 15 residues. Germline loops: CDR1 SGHDT, CDR2 YYEEEE. V was cut by 1 base and J by 4 bases, with 11 bases left in between. CDR3 DNA, as far as it was read: TGTGCCAGCAGCTTGAGTTCGGGGAGCACCGGGGAG. Translating gives CASSLSSGSTGE. The CDR3 as a whole reads CASSLSSGSTGELFF.

As for this clone: The DNA ends 3 residues before the CDR3 does, and the rest of the CDR3 is filled in from the germline J gene. The J gene is TRBJ2-7, the V gene TRBV7-3, with a possible D match to TRBD2 (5 bases). There are 16 residues in the CDR3. The V gene lost 5 bases and the J gene lost 2 bases, with 19 bases spanning the gap. Germline assignment: CDR1 SGHTA and CDR2 FQGTGA. CDR3 loop: CASSPNAGILTYEQYF. CDR3 DNA (partial): TGTGCCAGCAGCCCTAATGCGGGCATACTGACCTACGAG.

For this clone: The CDR3 end falls 3 residues outside the read, so it is completed with the germline J gene. The gene calls are TRBV29-1 and TRBJ1-2; 10 nucleotides match TRBD1. The trim removed 3 bases at V and 4 bases at J, leaving 8 bases unmatched. Germline assignment: CDR1 SQVTM and CDR2 ANQGSEA. The CDR3 is made up of 15 amino acids. CDR3 DNA, as far as it was read: TGCAGCGTTGACTCAGGGGGGGACAGGGGCTATGGC. Its protein product is CSVDSGGDRGYG. The whole CDR3 sequence reads CSVDSGGDRGYGYTF. The complete variable domain, with remaining parts taken from reference TRBV29-1 and TRBJ1-2, reads SAVISQKPSRDICQRGTSLTIQCQVDSQVTMMFWYRQQPGQSLTLIATANQGSEATYESGFVIDKFPISRPNLTFSTLTVSNMSPEDSSIYLCSVDSGGDRGYGYTFGSGTRLTVV.